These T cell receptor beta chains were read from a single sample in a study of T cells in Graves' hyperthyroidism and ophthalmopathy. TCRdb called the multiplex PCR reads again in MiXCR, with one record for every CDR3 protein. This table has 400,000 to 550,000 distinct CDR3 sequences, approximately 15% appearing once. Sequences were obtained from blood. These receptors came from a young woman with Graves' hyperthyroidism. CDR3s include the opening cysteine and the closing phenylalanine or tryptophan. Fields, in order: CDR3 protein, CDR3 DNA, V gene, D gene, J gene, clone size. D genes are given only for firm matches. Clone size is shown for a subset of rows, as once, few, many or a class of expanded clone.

cdr3_aa: CATSRSISGANVLTF
cdr3_nt: TGTGCCACCAGCAGAAGCATCTCTGGGGCCAACGTCCTGACTTTC
v_call: TRBV15
d_call: -
j_call: TRBJ2-6
clone_size: few

cdr3_aa: CASSLYRGGDEKLFF
cdr3_nt: TGCGCCAGCAGCCTTTACAGGGGTGGGGATGAAAAACTGTTTTTT
v_call: TRBV5-1
d_call: TRBD1
j_call: TRBJ1-4
clone_size: few

cdr3_aa: CASSFNTNTEAFF
cdr3_nt: TGCGCCAGCAGCTTTAACACGAACACTGAAGCTTTCTTT
v_call: TRBV5-1
d_call: -
j_call: TRBJ1-1
clone_size: -

cdr3_aa: CASSSEGKAFF
cdr3_nt: TGCGCCAGCAGCTCGGAGGGGAAGGCTTTCTTT
v_call: TRBV5-1
d_call: -
j_call: TRBJ1-1
clone_size: many

cdr3_aa: CATGGRGLGHSFGGTNEKLFF
cdr3_nt: TGTGCCACAGGCGGTCGGGGTCTTGGACATTCGTTTGGTGGGACTAATGAAAAACTGTTTTTT
v_call: TRBV24-1
d_call: -
j_call: TRBJ1-4
clone_size: many

cdr3_aa: CATAAASGIYNEQFF
cdr3_nt: TGTGCCACCGCGGCGGCTAGCGGGATATACAATGAGCAGTTCTTC
v_call: TRBV10-3
d_call: TRBD2
j_call: TRBJ2-1
clone_size: many

cdr3_aa: CAIRAATGANVLTF
cdr3_nt: TGTGCCATCAGGGCAGCGACTGGGGCCAACGTCCTGACTTTC
v_call: TRBV10-3
d_call: -
j_call: TRBJ2-6
clone_size: many

cdr3_aa: CASSEGRTGGLEKLFF
cdr3_nt: TGTGCCAGCAGTGAGGGGCGGACAGGGGGCCTTGAAAAACTGTTTTTT
v_call: TRBV6-1
d_call: TRBD1
j_call: TRBJ1-4
clone_size: many

cdr3_aa: CASSDGPVGNTEAFF
cdr3_nt: TGCGCCAGCAGCGACGGGCCCGTAGGGAACACTGAAGCTTTCTTT
v_call: TRBV5-1
d_call: -
j_call: TRBJ1-1
clone_size: few

cdr3_aa: CSAWVAGSTDTQYF
cdr3_nt: TGCAGTGCTTGGGTGGCTGGGAGCACAGATACGCAGTATTTT
v_call: TRBV20-1
d_call: -
j_call: TRBJ2-3
clone_size: few

cdr3_aa: CASSPQGSGNNEQFF
cdr3_nt: TGTGCCAGCAGTCCCCAAGGTTCGGGGAACAATGAGCAGTTCTTC
v_call: TRBV28
d_call: -
j_call: TRBJ2-1
clone_size: many

cdr3_aa: CASSQGRDRENIQYF
cdr3_nt: TGTGCCAGCAGCCAAGGGCGGGACAGGGAAAACATTCAGTACTTC
v_call: TRBV4-2
d_call: TRBD1
j_call: TRBJ2-4
clone_size: many

cdr3_aa: CASSDRQANLYGYTF
cdr3_nt: TGTGCCAGCAGTGACAGGCAGGCCAACCTCTATGGCTACACCTTC
v_call: TRBV6-1
d_call: -
j_call: TRBJ1-2
clone_size: many

cdr3_aa: CASSLRAGGIYNEQFF
cdr3_nt: TGTGCCAGCAGCCTCCGGGCAGGGGGCATCTACAATGAGCAGTTCTTC
v_call: TRBV12-3/TRBV12-4
d_call: TRBD1
j_call: TRBJ2-1
clone_size: many

cdr3_aa: CSVALGTAAFF
cdr3_nt: TGCAGCGTTGCTTTAGGGACGGCGGCTTTCTTT
v_call: TRBV29-1
d_call: -
j_call: TRBJ1-1
clone_size: -

cdr3_aa: CASSSGKTSGSVDEQFF
cdr3_nt: TGTGCCAGCAGCTCTGGGAAGACTAGCGGGAGTGTCGATGAGCAGTTCTTC
v_call: TRBV11-3
d_call: TRBD2
j_call: TRBJ2-1
clone_size: many

cdr3_aa: CSVIATEKETQYF
cdr3_nt: TGCAGCGTCATCGCCACGGAAAAAGAGACCCAGTACTTC
v_call: TRBV29-1
d_call: -
j_call: TRBJ2-5
clone_size: many

cdr3_aa: CSARAGVTYNEQFF
cdr3_nt: TGCAGTGCTAGAGCGGGCGTCACCTACAATGAGCAGTTCTTC
v_call: TRBV20-1
d_call: -
j_call: TRBJ2-1
clone_size: many

cdr3_aa: CASSFSRNIQYF
cdr3_nt: TGTGCCAGCAGCTTTTCAAGAAACATTCAGTACTTC
v_call: TRBV5-6
d_call: -
j_call: TRBJ2-4
clone_size: -

cdr3_aa: CASSSTGTAEAFF
cdr3_nt: TGTGCCAGCAGCTCGACAGGGACCGCTGAAGCTTTCTTT
v_call: TRBV11-2
d_call: TRBD1
j_call: TRBJ1-1
clone_size: -

cdr3_aa: CASAGNRDWGETQYF
cdr3_nt: TGTGCTAGTGCGGGGAACCGGGACTGGGGGGAGACCCAGTACTTC
v_call: TRBV12-5
d_call: -
j_call: TRBJ2-5
clone_size: many

cdr3_aa: CASSYVAGVKKTDTQYF
cdr3_nt: TGTGCCAGCAGTTACGTAGCGGGAGTGAAAAAAACAGATACGCAGTATTTT
v_call: TRBV6-2/TRBV6-3
d_call: TRBD2
j_call: TRBJ2-3
clone_size: -

cdr3_aa: CASSRPEGGQFF
cdr3_nt: TGTGCCAGCAGCCGACCTGAGGGGGGCCAGTTCTTC
v_call: TRBV7-6
d_call: -
j_call: TRBJ2-1
clone_size: few

cdr3_aa: CASTISGLAANEQFF
cdr3_nt: TGCGCCAGCACTATATCGGGACTAGCGGCCAATGAGCAGTTCTTC
v_call: TRBV5-1
d_call: TRBD2
j_call: TRBJ2-1
clone_size: many

cdr3_aa: CASSRNTGTSGRRWRYEQYF
cdr3_nt: TGTGCCAGCAGTCGTAACACCGGGACTAGCGGGAGGAGATGGCGCTACGAGCAGTACTTC
v_call: TRBV12-3/TRBV12-4
d_call: TRBD2
j_call: TRBJ2-7
clone_size: -

cdr3_aa: CASSPRGLLYGYTF
cdr3_nt: TGTGCCAGCAGTCCCAGGGGGCTCCTCTATGGCTACACCTTC
v_call: TRBV27
d_call: TRBD1
j_call: TRBJ1-2
clone_size: many

cdr3_aa: CAWRKGTRTDTQYF
cdr3_nt: TGTGCCTGGAGGAAGGGGACCCGCACAGATACGCAGTATTTT
v_call: TRBV30
d_call: -
j_call: TRBJ2-3
clone_size: -

cdr3_aa: CASSEGTLKNTEAFF
cdr3_nt: TGTGCCAGCAGTGAAGGGACACTAAAGAACACTGAAGCTTTCTTT
v_call: TRBV6-1
d_call: -
j_call: TRBJ1-1
clone_size: few

cdr3_aa: CAINADIYGYTF
cdr3_nt: TGTGCCATCAACGCGGACATCTATGGCTACACCTTC
v_call: TRBV10-3
d_call: -
j_call: TRBJ1-2
clone_size: -

cdr3_aa: CATSDLGYTQYF
cdr3_nt: TGTGCCACCAGTGACCTTGGCTATACGCAGTATTTT
v_call: TRBV24-1
d_call: -
j_call: TRBJ2-3
clone_size: many

cdr3_aa: CASNPGSETQYF
cdr3_nt: TGTGCCAGCAACCCAGGATCAGAGACCCAGTACTTC
v_call: TRBV6-1
d_call: -
j_call: TRBJ2-5
clone_size: -

cdr3_aa: CASGLALGNEQFF
cdr3_nt: TGTGCCAGCGGGTTGGCTTTAGGGAATGAGCAGTTCTTC
v_call: TRBV18
d_call: -
j_call: TRBJ2-1
clone_size: many

cdr3_aa: CSARDHGLNTGELFF
cdr3_nt: TGCAGTGCTAGAGATCACGGCCTGAACACCGGGGAGCTGTTTTTT
v_call: TRBV20-1
d_call: -
j_call: TRBJ2-2
clone_size: many

cdr3_aa: CASSLGPAASNEQFF
cdr3_nt: TGTGCCAGCAGCTTAGGCCCGGCAGCCAGTAATGAGCAGTTCTTC
v_call: TRBV11-2
d_call: -
j_call: TRBJ2-1
clone_size: many

cdr3_aa: CASSAPSSRGLETQYF
cdr3_nt: TGTGCCAGCAGTGCGCCGTCTAGTCGAGGTCTGGAGACCCAGTACTTC
v_call: TRBV28
d_call: -
j_call: TRBJ2-5
clone_size: many

cdr3_aa: CASSLWDRNEKLFF
cdr3_nt: TGTGCCAGCAGTTTATGGGACAGGAATGAAAAACTGTTTTTT
v_call: TRBV28
d_call: TRBD1
j_call: TRBJ1-4
clone_size: few

cdr3_aa: CASRRGSANKETQYF
cdr3_nt: TGTGCCAGCAGAAGGGGTTCAGCAAACAAAGAGACCCAGTACTTC
v_call: TRBV6-1
d_call: -
j_call: TRBJ2-5
clone_size: many

cdr3_aa: CASSPPPSRAPYNEQFF
cdr3_nt: TGTGCCAGCAGCCCACCGCCCTCCCGGGCCCCCTACAATGAGCAGTTCTTC
v_call: TRBV12-3/TRBV12-4
d_call: -
j_call: TRBJ2-1
clone_size: many

cdr3_aa: CASSQAWSVAAEAFF
cdr3_nt: TGCGCCAGCAGCCAAGCATGGTCGGTGGCAGCTGAAGCTTTCTTT
v_call: TRBV4-1
d_call: -
j_call: TRBJ1-1
clone_size: -

cdr3_aa: CASSQDPGGNQPQHF
cdr3_nt: TGCGCCAGCAGCCAAGATCCGGGGGGCAATCAGCCCCAGCATTTT
v_call: TRBV4-1
d_call: -
j_call: TRBJ1-5
clone_size: -

cdr3_aa: CASSLEGTSNTGELFF
cdr3_nt: TGCGCCAGCAGCTTGGAAGGGACATCGAACACCGGGGAGCTGTTTTTT
v_call: TRBV5-1
d_call: -
j_call: TRBJ2-2
clone_size: many

cdr3_aa: CASSQVGRNEKLFF
cdr3_nt: TGCGCCAGCAGCCAAGTCGGGCGTAATGAAAAACTGTTTTTT
v_call: TRBV4-1
d_call: -
j_call: TRBJ1-4
clone_size: -

cdr3_aa: CASTLPHHLPHYTF
cdr3_nt: TGTGCCAGCACCCTACCCCACCATTTACCCCACTACACCTTC
v_call: TRBV6-1
d_call: -
j_call: TRBJ1-2
clone_size: many

cdr3_aa: CSVEEQTNTEAFF
cdr3_nt: TGCAGCGTTGAGGAACAGACGAACACTGAAGCTTTCTTT
v_call: TRBV29-1
d_call: -
j_call: TRBJ1-1
clone_size: many

cdr3_aa: CSVVLAGNEQFF
cdr3_nt: TGCAGCGTTGTACTAGCGGGTAATGAGCAGTTCTTC
v_call: TRBV29-1
d_call: TRBD2
j_call: TRBJ2-1
clone_size: many

cdr3_aa: CASSYTGKTEAFF
cdr3_nt: TGTGCCAGCAGCTATACAGGGAAGACTGAAGCTTTCTTT
v_call: TRBV7-9
d_call: -
j_call: TRBJ1-1
clone_size: many

cdr3_aa: CASSLNLGHSSSGNTIYF
cdr3_nt: TGTGCCAGTAGCCTAAACCTTGGACACTCGAGCTCTGGAAACACCATATATTTT
v_call: TRBV19
d_call: -
j_call: TRBJ1-3
clone_size: few

cdr3_aa: CSASAWTSDNEHLGDEQFF
cdr3_nt: TGCAGTGCTAGCGCCTGGACTAGCGACAACGAGCACTTAGGCGATGAGCAGTTCTTC
v_call: TRBV20-1
d_call: TRBD2
j_call: TRBJ2-1
clone_size: few

cdr3_aa: CASSYSKWDRDQPQHF
cdr3_nt: TGTGCCAGCAGTTACTCGAAGTGGGACAGGGATCAGCCCCAGCATTTT
v_call: TRBV6-5
d_call: TRBD1
j_call: TRBJ1-5
clone_size: -

cdr3_aa: CASSQDSPAGGPVDEQFF
cdr3_nt: TGTGCCAGCAGCCAAGATAGCCCAGCGGGAGGCCCAGTCGATGAGCAGTTCTTC
v_call: TRBV3-1
d_call: TRBD2
j_call: TRBJ2-1
clone_size: many

cdr3_aa: CASSVTGRIYEQYF
cdr3_nt: TGTGCCAGCAGTGTGACAGGGAGGATCTACGAGCAGTACTTC
v_call: TRBV6-1
d_call: -
j_call: TRBJ2-7
clone_size: once